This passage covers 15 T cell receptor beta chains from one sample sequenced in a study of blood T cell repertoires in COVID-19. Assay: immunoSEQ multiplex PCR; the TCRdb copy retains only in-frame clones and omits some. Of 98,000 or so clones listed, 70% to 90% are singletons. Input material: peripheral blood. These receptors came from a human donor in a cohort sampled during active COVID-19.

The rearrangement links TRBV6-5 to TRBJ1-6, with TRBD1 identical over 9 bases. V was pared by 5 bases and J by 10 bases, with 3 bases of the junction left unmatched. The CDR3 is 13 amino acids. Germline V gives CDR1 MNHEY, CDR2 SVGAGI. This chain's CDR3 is CASSRQGESPLHF. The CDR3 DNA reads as TGTGCCAGCAGTAGACAGGGGGAATCACCCCTCCACTTT.

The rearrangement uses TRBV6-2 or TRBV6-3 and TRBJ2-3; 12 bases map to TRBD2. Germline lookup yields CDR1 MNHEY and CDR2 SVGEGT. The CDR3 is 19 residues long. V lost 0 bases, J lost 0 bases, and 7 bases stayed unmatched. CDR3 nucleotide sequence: TGTGCCAGCAGTTACTCGTTGACTAGCGGGAGTTACAGCACAGATACGCAGTATTTT. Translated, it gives CASSYSLTSGSYSTDTQYF.

The CDR3 DNA follows: TGTGCCAGCAGTGATCAAGCGGGGAGAAGCACAGATACGCAGTATTTT. It translates to CASSDQAGRSTDTQYF. This chain connects TRBV6-4 to TRBJ2-3, with TRBD2 matching over 7 bases. Germline V gene sequence: CDR1 MRHNA, CDR2 SNTAGT. V was pared by 3 bases and J by 0 bases, with 6 bases of the junction left unmatched. The CDR3 loop spans 16 amino acids.

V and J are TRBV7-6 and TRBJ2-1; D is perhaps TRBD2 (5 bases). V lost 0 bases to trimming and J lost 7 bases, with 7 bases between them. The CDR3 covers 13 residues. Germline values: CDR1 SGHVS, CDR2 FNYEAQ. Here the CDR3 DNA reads TGTGCCAGCAGCTTAGCGGGCGGGAATGAGCAGTTCTTC. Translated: CASSLAGGNEQFF.

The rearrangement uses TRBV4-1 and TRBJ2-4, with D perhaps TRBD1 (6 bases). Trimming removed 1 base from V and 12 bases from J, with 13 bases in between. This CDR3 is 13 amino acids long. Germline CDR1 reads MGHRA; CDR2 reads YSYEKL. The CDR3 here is CASSQVDIGGQYF. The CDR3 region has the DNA TGCGCCAGCAGCCAAGTGGACATAGGGGGTCAGTACTTC.

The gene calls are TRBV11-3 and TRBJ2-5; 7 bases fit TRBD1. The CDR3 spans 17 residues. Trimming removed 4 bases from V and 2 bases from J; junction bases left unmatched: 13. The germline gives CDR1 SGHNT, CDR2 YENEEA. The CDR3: CASSSWGRRDRQETQYF. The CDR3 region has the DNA TGTGCCAGCAGCTCGTGGGGGCGACGGGACAGACAAGAGACCCAGTACTTC. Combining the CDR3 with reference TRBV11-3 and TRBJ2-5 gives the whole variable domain EAGVVQSPRYKIIEKKQPVAFWCNPISGHNTLYWYLQNLGQGPELLIRYENEEAVDDSQLPKDRFSAERLKGVDSTLKIQPAELGDSAVYLCASSSWGRRDRQETQYFGPGTRLLVL.

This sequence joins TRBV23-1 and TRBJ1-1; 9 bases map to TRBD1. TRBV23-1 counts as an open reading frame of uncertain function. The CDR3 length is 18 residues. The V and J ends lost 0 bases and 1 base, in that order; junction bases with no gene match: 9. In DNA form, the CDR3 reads TGCGCCAGCAGTCAATCAGTAGTCACAGGGGGCCCGAACACTGAAGCTTTCTTT. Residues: CASSQSVVTGGPNTEAFF.

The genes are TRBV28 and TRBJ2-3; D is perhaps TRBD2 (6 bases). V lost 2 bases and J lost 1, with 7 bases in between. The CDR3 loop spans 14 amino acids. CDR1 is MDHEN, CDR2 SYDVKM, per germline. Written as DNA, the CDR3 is TGTGCCAGCAGTTTAGGCGGGGGCACAGATACGCAGTATTTT. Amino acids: CASSLGGGTDTQYF.

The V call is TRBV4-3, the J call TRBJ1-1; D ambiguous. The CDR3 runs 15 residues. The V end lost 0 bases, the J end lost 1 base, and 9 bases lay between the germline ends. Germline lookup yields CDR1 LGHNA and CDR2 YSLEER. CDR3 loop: CASSQDLLKNTEAFF. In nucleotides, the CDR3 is TGCGCCAGCAGCCAAGATCTACTCAAGAACACTGAAGCTTTCTTT.

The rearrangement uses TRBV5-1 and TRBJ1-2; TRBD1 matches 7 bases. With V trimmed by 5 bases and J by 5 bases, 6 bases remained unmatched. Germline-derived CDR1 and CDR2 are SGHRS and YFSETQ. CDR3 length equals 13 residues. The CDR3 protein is CASRSGTEYGYTF. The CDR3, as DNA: TGCGCCAGCAGATCCGGGACAGAGTATGGCTACACCTTC.

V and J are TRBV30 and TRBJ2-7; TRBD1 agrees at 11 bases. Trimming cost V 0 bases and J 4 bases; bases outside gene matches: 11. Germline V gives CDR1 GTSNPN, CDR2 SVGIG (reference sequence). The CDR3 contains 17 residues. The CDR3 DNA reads TGTGCCTGGAGTGTCTGGAGGGCCGGGACAGGGGGTTACGAGCAGTACTTC. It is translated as CAWSVWRAGTGGYEQYF.

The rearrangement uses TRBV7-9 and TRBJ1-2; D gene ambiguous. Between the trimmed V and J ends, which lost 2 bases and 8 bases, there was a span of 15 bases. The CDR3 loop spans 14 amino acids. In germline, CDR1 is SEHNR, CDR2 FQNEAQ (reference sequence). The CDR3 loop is CASSLFMVEGGYTF. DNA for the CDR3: TGTGCCAGCAGCTTATTCATGGTAGAGGGAGGCTACACCTTC.

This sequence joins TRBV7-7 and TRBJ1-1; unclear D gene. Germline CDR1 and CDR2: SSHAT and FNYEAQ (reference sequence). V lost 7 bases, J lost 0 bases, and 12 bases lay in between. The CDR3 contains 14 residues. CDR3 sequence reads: CASIPGRLNTEAFF. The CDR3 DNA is TGTGCCAGCATCCCAGGTAGGCTGAACACTGAAGCTTTCTTT.

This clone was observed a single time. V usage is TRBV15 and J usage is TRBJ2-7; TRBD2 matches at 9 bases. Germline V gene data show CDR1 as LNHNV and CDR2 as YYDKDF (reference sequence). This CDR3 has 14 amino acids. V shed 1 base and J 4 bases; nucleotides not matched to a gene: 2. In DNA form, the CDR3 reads TGTGCCACCAGCAGAGTAGCGGGAGTATACGAGCAGTACTTC. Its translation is CATSRVAGVYEQYF.

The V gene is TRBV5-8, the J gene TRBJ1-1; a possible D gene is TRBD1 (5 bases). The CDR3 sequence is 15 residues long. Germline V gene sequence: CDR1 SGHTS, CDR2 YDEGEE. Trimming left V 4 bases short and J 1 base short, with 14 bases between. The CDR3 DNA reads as TGTGCCAGCAGCCGTGGCGGGGGTGGGAACACTGAAGCTTTCTTT. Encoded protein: CASSRGGGGNTEAFF.